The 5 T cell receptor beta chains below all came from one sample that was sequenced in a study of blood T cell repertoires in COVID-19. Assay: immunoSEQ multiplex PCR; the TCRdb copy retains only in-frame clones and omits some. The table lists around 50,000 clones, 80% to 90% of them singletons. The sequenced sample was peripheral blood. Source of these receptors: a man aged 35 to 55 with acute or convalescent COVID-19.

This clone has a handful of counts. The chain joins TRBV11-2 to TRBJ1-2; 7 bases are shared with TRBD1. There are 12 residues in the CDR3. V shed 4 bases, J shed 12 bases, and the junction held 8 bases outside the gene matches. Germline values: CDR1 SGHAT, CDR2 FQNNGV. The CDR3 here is CASSSSGGVHTF. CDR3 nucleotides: TGTGCCAGCAGCTCCTCAGGGGGTGTTCACACCTTC.

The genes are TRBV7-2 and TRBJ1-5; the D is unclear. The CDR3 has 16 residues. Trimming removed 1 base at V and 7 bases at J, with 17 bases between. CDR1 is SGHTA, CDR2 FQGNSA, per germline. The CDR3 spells CASSLVGSGIGQPQHF. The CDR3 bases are TGTGCCAGCAGCTTAGTAGGGTCGGGGATTGGCCAGCCCCAGCATTTT.

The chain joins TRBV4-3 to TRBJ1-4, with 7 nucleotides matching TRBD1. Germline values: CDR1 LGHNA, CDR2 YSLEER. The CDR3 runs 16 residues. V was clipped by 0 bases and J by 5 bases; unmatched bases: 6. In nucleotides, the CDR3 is TGCGCCAGCAGCCAAGAACCGACAGGGAGAAATGAAAAACTGTTTTTT. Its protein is CASSQEPTGRNEKLFF.

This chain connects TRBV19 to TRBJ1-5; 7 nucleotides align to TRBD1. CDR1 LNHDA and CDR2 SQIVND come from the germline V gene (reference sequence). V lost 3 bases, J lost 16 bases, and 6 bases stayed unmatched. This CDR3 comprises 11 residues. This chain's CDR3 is CASSMSGTDHF. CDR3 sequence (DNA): TGTGCCAGTAGTATGTCCGGGACAGATCATTTT.

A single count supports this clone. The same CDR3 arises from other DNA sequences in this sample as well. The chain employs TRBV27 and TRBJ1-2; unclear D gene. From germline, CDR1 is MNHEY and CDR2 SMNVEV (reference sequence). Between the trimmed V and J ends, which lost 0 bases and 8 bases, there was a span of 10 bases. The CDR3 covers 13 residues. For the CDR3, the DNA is TGTGCCAGCAGTTTATCCACGGGTCGCGGCTACACCTTC. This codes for CASSLSTGRGYTF.